This TCR beta chain was documented in a study of T cells in Graves' hyperthyroidism and ophthalmopathy (dated by TCRdb to about 2019). For the study in its entirety: Peripheral blood was collected at initial diagnosis, before any treatment. A discovery cohort of about 96 patients, 43 with Graves' ophthalmopathy and more than 55 with stable Graves' hyperthyroidism, was used to find distinguishing TCR V-J signatures. Prospective prediction of ophthalmopathy was tested in an independent validation cohort of approximately 19 hyperthyroidism patients and 15 to 17 patients who later progressed to ophthalmopathy. Following sampling, methimazole starting at 30 mg daily was given to hyperthyroidism patients, and high-dose intravenous methylprednisolone was given to ophthalmopathy patients. In more than five Graves' hyperthyroidism patients, the study also compared T-cell repertoires from thyroid tissue with T-cell repertoires from blood. The paper describes TCR Vbeta CDR3 sequencing of 135 peripheral blood samples, made up of about 41 ophthalmopathy patients, around 73 hyperthyroidism patients and 17 progressor patients. The 100 or so discovery patients were randomly split 7:3 into training and test sets. Overall study results and their limits: In validation, progression to ophthalmopathy was predicted by the model with 70.59% sensitivity and roughly 76% specificity, a median of about 6.8 months before onset. No statistical method was used to fix the sample size in advance, and group allocation was not hidden from the investigators. Most expanded thyroid clonotypes (frequency above 0.001) were also detected in blood, suggesting blood repertoires may reflect thyroid immune responses. A 13 V-J signature model separated ophthalmopathy from stable hyperthyroidism, with approximately 87% sensitivity and 81.08% specificity in cross-validation and 80%/75% in testing.

TCR beta CDR3 regions were amplified from RNA transcripts. A first-round RT-PCR of the TCR CDR3 used the HTBI primer set with the Qiagen OneStep RT-PCR kit. A second multiplex PCR round built the libraries, followed by size selection and purification. Libraries were sequenced paired-end with 100 bp reads on an Illumina HiSeq2000. From the authors' description of their analysis: SOAPnuke was used to process the raw data, removing reads that contained adapters or uncalled bases, had a mean Phred below 15, or lacked an exact match to the constant primer or identifier. COPE v1.2.5 was used to merge the high-quality paired reads, and each unique nucleotide sequence was defined as a clonotype. MiTCR v1.1 was used to align the clonotypes against IMGT TRBV, TRBD and TRBJ reference segments. The analysis included only V-J combinations with a frequency above 0.0001, which together covered around 99% of the repertoires. The TCS score was defined as F50 (clonal expansion) divided by E x V (chaos), with BLOSUM62-based TCRdist calculated between CDR3 peptides within each V-J. Welch's t-statistics and random forest reduced fewer than 600 V-J features to under 15, which were used in a naive Bayes classifier (R e1071). The raw public reads went through TCRdb reprocessing: fastp at Q25, MiXCR clone calling, in-frame beta chains kept. Rows with one shared CDR3 protein collapse into an entry with the most common genes and DNA. The V and J calls and clone size are TCRdb's, not the authors'. The sample table shows around 520,000 distinct CDR3 sequences, and 14% are seen once. The ten largest make up more than 11% of the sample.

Stable Graves' hyperthyroidism was defined as no progression to ophthalmopathy during 18 months of follow-up. The hyperthyroidism patients were between 18 and 65 years old and newly diagnosed, with a disease duration of less than 2 months. Exclusion was applied to patients with uncontrolled infections, other autoimmune diseases, pregnancy or lactation. Clinical symptoms, serum thyroxine and TRAb, thyroid ultrasound, and orbital computed tomography formed the basis for the diagnoses. PBMCs were separated from under 12 ml of fresh peripheral blood using Ficoll-Paque density gradient centrifugation. Total RNA was extracted with Trizol reagent, and quality was checked on an Agilent 2100 Bioanalyzer. Ten or more counts support this clonotype. The antigen it binds to is not known. Qualities for individual bases were not recorded, and no much larger clone is one base off. The germline V and J ends show losses of 2 bases and 8 bases respectively, and no gene match explains 8 bases of the junction. The germline V gene (reference sequence) provides CDR1 SEHNR and CDR2 FQNEAQ. Measured from the cysteine to the phenylalanine, the CDR3 is 15 residues long. The retained sequence is limited to the CDR3, 45 bases, with the frame set at the first base.

In this chain, TRBV7-9 is recombined with TRBJ2-1; 8 junctional bases match TRBD2. Material: blood. The receptor was derived from a woman in her thirties or forties with Graves' hyperthyroidism. The CDR3 sequence is CASSLFSGGPHEQFF. The sequenced DNA is TGTGCCAGCAGCTTATTCTCGGGAGGGCCCCATGAGCAGTTCTTC.